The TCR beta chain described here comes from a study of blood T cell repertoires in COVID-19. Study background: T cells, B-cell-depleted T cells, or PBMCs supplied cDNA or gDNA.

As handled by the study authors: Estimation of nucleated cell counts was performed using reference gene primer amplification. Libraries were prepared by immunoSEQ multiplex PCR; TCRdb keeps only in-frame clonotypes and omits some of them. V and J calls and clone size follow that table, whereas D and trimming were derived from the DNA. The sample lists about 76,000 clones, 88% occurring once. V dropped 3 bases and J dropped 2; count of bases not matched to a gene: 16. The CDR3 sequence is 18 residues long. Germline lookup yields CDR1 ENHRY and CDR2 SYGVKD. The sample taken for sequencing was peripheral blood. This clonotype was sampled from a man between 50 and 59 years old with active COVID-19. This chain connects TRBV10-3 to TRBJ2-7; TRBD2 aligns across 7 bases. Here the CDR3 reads CAISDSSKPGLPPYEQYF. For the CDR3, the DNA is TGTGCCATCAGTGATTCCTCTAAGCCGGGACTACCACCCTACGAGCAGTACTTC.